This TCR beta chain was identified during a study of blood T cell repertoires in COVID-19. Study-wide background: Samples came from the United States, Italy and Spain, spanning acute and convalescent COVID-19. From T cells, B-cell-depleted T cells, or PBMCs came the material, which was cDNA or gDNA.

Seattle participants joined during active infection and were tracked over time. This clone was seen only once. This CDR3 region has 12 residues. V was trimmed by 3 bases and J by 3 bases, leaving 6 bases between them. Germline CDR1 SGHAT, CDR2 FQNNGV. Study processing details: It was from reference gene primer amplification that nucleated cell counts were estimated. Generated by immunoSEQ multiplex PCR, the TCRdb table keeps only in-frame clones and is missing some. That table furnishes V, J and clone size, whereas the DNA furnished D and trimming. Of 250,000 to 400,000 clones detected, around 89% appear once; the ten largest clones hold approximately 1.6%.

The sequencing sample was made of peripheral blood. The sequence was collected from a woman aged 30 to 39 with COVID-19, enrolled during active disease. The chain joins TRBV11-2 to TRBJ2-7; D gene unclear. The CDR3 reads CASSFNGYEQYF. The CDR3 region has the DNA TGTGCCAGCAGCTTTAACGGCTACGAGCAGTACTTC.